Sequencing of this T cell receptor (beta chain) was carried out in a study of cytomegalovirus exposure and HLA in healthy donors. Study-wide results and caveats: A missense variant in DCLRE1C was later tied to TCR beta V- and J-gene trimming.

The PCR used 60 Vbeta and 13 Jbeta primers. Original methodology: It was a later analysis that counted tens of millions of unique TCR beta chains, of which some 9.9 million were shared. The table came from immunoSEQ multiplex PCR; TCRdb's copy has only in-frame clones and leaves some out. V and J calls and clone size are as listed in that table; D and trimming were resolved from the DNA. The sample shows some 200,000 clones, over 80% of them seen only once. To note about this clone: Its matching antigen is unknown.

The source material was PBMCs. The origin of this receptor is a man aged 35-49 years in good health and CMV-seropositive.

The CDR3 reads CAISEDSRSEQYF. The DNA for the CDR3 is TGTGCCATCAGTGAGGACAGCCGCAGCGAGCAGTACTTC. J is TRBJ2-5 and V is TRBV10-3; D is perhaps TRBD1 (5 bases). The J call is doubtful: the DNA matches TRBJ2-7 better. The CDR3 runs to 13 residues. Germline V gives CDR1 ENHRY, CDR2 SYGVKD.